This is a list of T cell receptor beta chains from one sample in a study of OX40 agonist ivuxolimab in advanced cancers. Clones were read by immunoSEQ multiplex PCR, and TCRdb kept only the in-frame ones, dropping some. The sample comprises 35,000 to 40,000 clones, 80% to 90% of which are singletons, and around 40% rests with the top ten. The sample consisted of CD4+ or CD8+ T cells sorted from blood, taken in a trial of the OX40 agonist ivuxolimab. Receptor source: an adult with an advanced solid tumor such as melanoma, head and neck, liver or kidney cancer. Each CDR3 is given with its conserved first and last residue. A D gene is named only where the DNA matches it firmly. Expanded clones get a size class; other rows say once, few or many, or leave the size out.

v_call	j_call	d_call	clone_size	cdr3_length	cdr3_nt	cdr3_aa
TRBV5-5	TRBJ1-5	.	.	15	TGTGCCAGCAGCTTGTCGGGGGGCAGCAATCAGCCCCAGCATTTT	CASSLSGGSNQPQHF
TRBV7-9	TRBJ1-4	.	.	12	TGTGCCAGCAGGGGGGTTAATGAAAAACTGTTTTTT	CASRGVNEKLFF
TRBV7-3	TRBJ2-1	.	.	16	TGTGCCAGCAGCCCACTGGGCGGGCCATCCTACAATGAGCAGTTCTTC	CASSPLGGPSYNEQFF
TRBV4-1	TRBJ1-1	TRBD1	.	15	TGCGCCAGCAGCTTAACCGGGACAGGGACAACTGAAGCTTTCTTT	CASSLTGTGTTEAFF
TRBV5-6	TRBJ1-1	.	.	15	TGTGCCAGCAGCTTGGGGTGGGGGCTGAACACTGAAGCTTTCTTT	CASSLGWGLNTEAFF
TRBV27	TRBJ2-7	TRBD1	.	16	TGTGCCAGCAGTTTATCCGGGACAGGGGGAGATTACGAGCAGTACTTC	CASSLSGTGGDYEQYF
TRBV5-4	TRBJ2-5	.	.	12	TGTGCCAGCAGAGGGTTGGAAGAGACCCAGTACTTC	CASRGLEETQYF
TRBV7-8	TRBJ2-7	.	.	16	TGTGCCAGCAGCTTACCCCGGGACGGGAAGACCTACGAGCAGTACTTC	CASSLPRDGKTYEQYF
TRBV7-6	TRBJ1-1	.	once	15	TGTGCCAGCAGCTTAGACGGGACACTGAACACTGAAGCTTTCTTT	CASSLDGTLNTEAFF
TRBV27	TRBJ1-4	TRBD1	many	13	TGTGCCAGCACAGGGGGAACTAATGAAAAACTGTTTTTT	CASTGGTNEKLFF
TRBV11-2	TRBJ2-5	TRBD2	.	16	TGTGCCAGCAGCTTAGATGGACTAGCGGGGAAGGAGACCCAGTACTTC	CASSLDGLAGKETQYF
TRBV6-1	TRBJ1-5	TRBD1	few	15	TGTGCCAGCAGAACGACAGGGGATAGCAATCAGCCCCAGCATTTT	CASRTTGDSNQPQHF
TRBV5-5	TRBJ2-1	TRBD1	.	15	TGTGCCAGCAGGCCGAGCGGACAGGGGGCCAATGAGCAGTTCTTC	CASRPSGQGANEQFF
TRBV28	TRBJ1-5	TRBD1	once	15	TGTGCCAGCAGCCTAGGGGGCTCCAGCAATCAGCCCCAGCATTTT	CASSLGGSSNQPQHF
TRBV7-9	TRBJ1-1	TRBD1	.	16	TGTGCCAGCAGCTCCCCCCGACAGGGGGCAAGGACTGAAGCTTTCTTT	CASSSPRQGARTEAFF
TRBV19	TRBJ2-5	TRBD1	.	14	TGTGCCAGTAAACCGAGGGGACAGGGCCAGGAGCAGTACTTC	CASKPRGQGQEQYF
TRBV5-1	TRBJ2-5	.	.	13	TGCGCCAGCAGCTTGGAACTCGGGGAGACCCAGTACTTC	CASSLELGETQYF
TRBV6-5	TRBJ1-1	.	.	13	TGTGCCAGCAAAGGCACCCCGAACACTGAAGCTTTCTTT	CASKGTPNTEAFF
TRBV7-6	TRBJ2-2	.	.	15	TGTGCCAGCAGCTCTACCACCTGGAACACCGGGGAGCTGTTTTTT	CASSSTTWNTGELFF
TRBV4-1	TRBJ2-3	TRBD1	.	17	TGCGCCAGCAGCCAAGACCCGGGACAGGGGTACGCAGATACGCAGTATTTT	CASSQDPGQGYADTQYF
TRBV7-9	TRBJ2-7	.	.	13	TGTGCCAGCAGCTTAGAGGAGGACTACGAGCAGTACTTC	CASSLEEDYEQYF
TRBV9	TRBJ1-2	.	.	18	TGTGCCAGCAGCGCACAGGGAGGTTCGGTTGCTGCTAACTATGGCTACACCTTC	CASSAQGGSVAANYGYTF
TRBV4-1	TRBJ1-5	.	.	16	TGCGCCAGCAGCCGTTGGGCAGGGGAAAGCAATCAGCCCCAGCATTTT	CASSRWAGESNQPQHF
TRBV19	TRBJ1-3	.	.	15	TGTGCCAGTAGTATACAGGGGCTTGGTGGAAACACCATATATTTT	CASSIQGLGGNTIYF
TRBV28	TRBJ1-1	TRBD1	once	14	TGTGCCAGCAGGCGGGACCTACAGGGGGGGAAAGCTTTCTTT	CASRRDLQGGKAFF
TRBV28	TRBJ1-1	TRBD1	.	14	TGTGCCAGCAGTTCGGACAGGCGACCAACTGAAGCTTTCTTT	CASSSDRRPTEAFF
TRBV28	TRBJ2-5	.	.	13	TGTGCCAGCAGACCCGACACCCAAGAGACCCAGTACTTC	CASRPDTQETQYF
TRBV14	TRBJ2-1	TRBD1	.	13	TGTGCCAGCAGCCAAGGGACAGGGTATGAGCAGTTCTTC	CASSQGTGYEQFF
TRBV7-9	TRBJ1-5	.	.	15	TGTGCCAGCAGCCTGAACCAGGGGCCCCGGCAGCCCCAGCATTTT	CASSLNQGPRQPQHF
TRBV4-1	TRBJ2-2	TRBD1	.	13	TGCGCCAGCAGCTTCAGGGGGACCGGGGAGCTGTTTTTT	CASSFRGTGELFF
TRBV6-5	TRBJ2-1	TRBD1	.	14	TGTGCCAGCAGAGGGACAGTCTCCTACAATGAGCAGTTCTTC	CASRGTVSYNEQFF
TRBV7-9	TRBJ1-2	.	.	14	TGTGCCAGCGTCACAGGAGAAACTAACTATGGCTACACCTTC	CASVTGETNYGYTF
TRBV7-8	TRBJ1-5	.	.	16	TGTGCCAGCAGCTTAGATCCGGGGAGGAGAAATCAGCCCCAGCATTTT	CASSLDPGRRNQPQHF
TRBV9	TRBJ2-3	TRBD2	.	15	TGTGCCAGCAGCCCAAGCGGGGTGAGCACAGATACGCAGTATTTT	CASSPSGVSTDTQYF
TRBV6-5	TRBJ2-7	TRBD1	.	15	TGTGCCAGCAGAGCCGGGACAGGGTTGACCTACGAGCAGTACTTC	CASRAGTGLTYEQYF
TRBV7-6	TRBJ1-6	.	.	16	TGTGCCAGCAGCTTAGATGAGCCGGGAGTTGGTTCACCCCTCCACTTT	CASSLDEPGVGSPLHF
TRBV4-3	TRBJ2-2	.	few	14	TGCGCCAGCAGCCATACTCAGGGCAACGGGGAGCTGTTTTTT	CASSHTQGNGELFF
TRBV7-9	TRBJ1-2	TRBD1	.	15	TGTGCCAGCAGCTTAGGGCAGGGGGCGTACTATGGCTACACCTTC	CASSLGQGAYYGYTF
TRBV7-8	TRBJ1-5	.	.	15	TGTGCCAGCAGCAACGAACGATGGGGCAATCAGCCCCAGCATTTT	CASSNERWGNQPQHF
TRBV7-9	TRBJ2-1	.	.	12	TGTGCCAGCAGCTTAGGAGTCCATGAGCAGTTCTTC	CASSLGVHEQFF
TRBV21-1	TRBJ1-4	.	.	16	TGTGCCAGCAGCAAAGCACAGGGGGGAACTAATGAAAAACTGTTTTTT	CASSKAQGGTNEKLFF
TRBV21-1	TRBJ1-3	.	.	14	TGTGCCAGCAGCAAAGCCGGCTCTGGAAACACCATATATTTT	CASSKAGSGNTIYF
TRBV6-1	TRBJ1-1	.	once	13	TGTGCCAGCAGCCGTACATCTTATATGGAAGCTTTCTTT	CASSRTSYMEAFF
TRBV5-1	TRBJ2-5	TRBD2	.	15	TGCGCCAGCAGCTTGCGAGGGACTAGCGGGAAGACCCAGTACTTC	CASSLRGTSGKTQYF
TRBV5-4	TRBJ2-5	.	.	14	TGTGCCAGCAGCCTAGGGGGGCTCCAAGAGACCCAGTACTTC	CASSLGGLQETQYF
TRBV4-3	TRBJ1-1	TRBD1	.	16	TGCGCCAGCAGCCAGGTTACAGGGGGAGGCAGCACTGAAGCTTTCTTT	CASSQVTGGGSTEAFF
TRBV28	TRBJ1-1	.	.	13	TGTGCCAGCTCTTGGCAAGGAGGCGCTGAAGCTTTCTTT	CASSWQGGAEAFF
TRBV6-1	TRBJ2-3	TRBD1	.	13	TGTGCCAGCAGTGATCAGGGGGCAGATACGCAGTATTTT	CASSDQGADTQYF
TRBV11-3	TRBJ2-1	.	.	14	TGTGCCAGCAGCACCGAAGGACTCCCCGGGGAGCAGTTCTTC	CASSTEGLPGEQFF
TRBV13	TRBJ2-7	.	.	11	TGTGCCAGCAGCGCTCGGGGAGGGCAGTACTTC	CASSARGGQYF
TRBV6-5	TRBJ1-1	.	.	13	TGTGCCAGCATCGGGCAGGGCATCTCTGAAGCTTTCTTT	CASIGQGISEAFF
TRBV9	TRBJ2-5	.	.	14	TGTGCCAGCAGCGCCTCTGGGGGCGGCGAGACCCAGTACTTC	CASSASGGGETQYF
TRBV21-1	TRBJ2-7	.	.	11	TGTGCCAGCAGAAACAGGGTCGAGCAGTACTTC	CASRNRVEQYF